One T cell receptor beta chain is described in this entry. It has no known antigen specificity. The cohort consisted of approximately 670 healthy bone marrow donors. At the time of sampling, every cohort member was nominally healthy, though immune exposures that went unrecorded were likely present. The donor tested CMV seropositive, placing the donor among the 250 to 300 seropositive members of the cohort. A peripheral blood sample was collected from each donor, and TCR beta sequencing was performed on peripheral blood mononuclear cells. The Qiagen DNeasy Blood Extraction Kit was used to extract genomic DNA from the blood cell samples. The method behind the library was the immunoSEQ multiplex PCR assay. A mixture of 60 forward primers for TCR Vbeta segments and 13 reverse primers for TCR Jbeta segments was used in the multiplex PCR. Amplification of the CDR3 region of rearranged TCR beta genes was performed with a multiplex PCR assay on genomic DNA. The amplified TCR beta libraries were sequenced on the Illumina HiSeq System as 87-base-pair reads. As for the original processing: In a later analysis, 77 million or so unique TCR beta chains were counted across the 500 to 850 repertoires, and around 10 million of these chains were shared by at least two donors. Raw reads were error-corrected and collapsed into unique sequences by a nearest-neighbor algorithm in which closely related sequences were merged to remove PCR and sequencing errors. CDR3 sequences were aligned to IMGT reference sequences to assign V, D and J gene segments. Each retained sequence needed at least a six-nucleotide match to both a V gene segment and a J gene segment. A rearrangement was called productive if the CDR3 had no stop codons and remained in frame with V and J, and every other rearrangement was called non-productive. Following IMGT convention, CDR3 was defined as the stretch from the second conserved V-encoded cysteine up to the conserved J-encoded phenylalanine. The earlier analysis of 500 to 600 of the donors excluded sequences that lacked an unambiguous match to a single V gene segment. An earlier analysis of roughly 590 of the donors called V segments functional above 56.7% productive rearrangements and segregating when the between-donor standard deviation exceeded 5%. A statistical classification framework was built to diagnose cytomegalovirus status from the catalog of TCR beta chain sequences. A later analysis assigned V and J genes by comparing TCR nucleotide sequences with IMGT/GENE-DB human TR gene sequences. Using the TCRdist pipeline, a later analysis assigned CDR3 sequences along with most-parsimonious VDJ recombination scenarios. In a later analysis, every TCR beta chain was defined by the combination of its CDR3 amino acid sequence and its V-gene family, and reads without a unique V-gene family were dropped. A later analysis removed 500 to 600 highly shared, low-generation-probability nucleotide sequences to deal with suspected cross-contamination and a sequencing artifact. In a later analysis, a clonal expansion index was calculated for each public chain from normalized within-repertoire ranks of inferred template counts. In a later analysis, generation probabilities were computed with a VDJ recombination model fitted to out-of-frame rearrangements, and the resulting probabilities were checked against IGoR. A later analysis scored TCR-TCR, TCR-HLA and TCR-CMV co-occurrence with hypergeometric tests, applying a repertoire-size bias correction to TCR pairs. A later analysis estimated false discovery rates by permuting HLA or CMV assignments 20 times. In a later analysis, co-occurring TCRs were grouped with DBSCAN, and TCRdist sequence similarity was added when clustering was performed within HLA-allele-positive subsets. Repertoires with fewer than 30,000 or more than 120,000 public chains were left out of co-occurrence clustering, as were about 5 repertoires with anomalous nucleotide sharing. What TCRdb holds here is the immuneACCESS table cut down to in-frame rearrangements. Part of the clones is not present; checked against another copy, under half of the missing clones reflect an unresolved V gene, and the others are unexplained. The V and J calls and the clone size are those of that table, but D and trimming were determined from the DNA. The table of this sample itemizes about 49,000 clones. The ten largest clones add up to 9.5% to 15% of the sample.

Unmatched junction bases come to 5, with V trimmed by 6 bases and J by 3 bases. The germline V gene supplies CDR1 MNHEY and CDR2 SVGAGI. The CDR3 sequence holds 14 residues, the cysteine and phenylalanine included. Here the CDR3 DNA is all that survives: 42 bases in frame from base 1. This specimen comes from a study of cytomegalovirus exposure and HLA in healthy donors (dated by TCRdb to the late 2010s). Concerning the study at large: In an earlier analysis of several hundred of the donors, 276 Gb of sequence data and some 120 million unique TCR beta sequences from about 190 million T cells were reported. An early release that covered fewer than 750 HLA-typed donors contained 300 to 350 gigabases of sequencing data and tens of millions of unique TCR sequences. Of the roughly 430 genotyped donors, over 65% fell in the genetic ancestry cluster associated with self-reported Caucasian donors. The study aimed to test whether signatures of past pathogen exposure could be identified by cataloging public T cell receptors. Using immunosequencing, the study profiled T cell repertoires from roughly 650 subjects and related those repertoires to cytomegalovirus serostatus. A separate validation cohort of about 110 different subjects was used in addition to the approximately 700-subject first cohort. To predict cytomegalovirus infection status, the study combined high-throughput TCR immunosequencing, statistical association of individual TCRs with disease status, and machine learning. In a later analysis, previously published TCR beta repertoires from fewer than 750 donors were re-analyzed and high-resolution HLA genotyping was added so that TCR occurrence patterns could be studied. In the later analysis, no new phenotypic data were used to find candidate immune exposures; instead, reliance was placed on TCR beta sequences and their occurrence across donors. An earlier analysis of around 640 of the donors used high-throughput TCR beta sequencing to judge whether each TCR beta V gene segment behaved as functional or pseudogenic. Donor age, sex, ethnicity and CMV serostatus were compiled together with the repertoire data. A later genetic analysis took genome-wide SNP genotypes for about 60% of the roughly 670 donors and used that subset as a discovery cohort. All discovery cohort repertoires had been generated using a single sequencing platform. Both class I and class II loci were covered by HLA typing, at four-digit resolution. The number of typed donors differed by locus: about 629-640 for A, B, C, DRB1 and DQB1; 500 to 550 for DQA1; 606 for DPA1; and about 450 for DPB1. Roughly 5 DR-DQ haplotypes were handled as single units for association and clustering because linkage in the cohort was strong. Among over 350 genotyped donors of the cohort, an average of approximately 250,000 unique TCR beta nucleotide sequences were sequenced per donor, roughly 20% of them non-productive. Study-wide conclusions, independent of this receptor: In an earlier analysis of under 600 of the donors, most TCR beta V segments were observed in productive rearrangements about 90% or about 30% of the time, broadly matching IMGT annotations. According to a later analysis, parvovirus B19, influenza, CMV and Epstein-Barr virus appeared linked to several top co-occurrence clusters. A further reported finding was that TCR beta sequences accurately predicted the HLA-A and HLA-B alleles for most subjects in the first cohort. According to a later analysis, TCR association rates differed among HLA loci, with DRB1 alleles showing the most associated TCRs and HLA-C alleles showing the fewest. The earlier analysis of fewer than 750 of the donors excluded roughly 17 rarely observed V segments, including chromosome 9 orphons, because counts were too low. Cytomegalovirus status was reported to be diagnosed by the classifier with high specificity and sensitivity in both the original and validation cohorts. Linkage disequilibrium might explain the correlated functional status among segregating V segments, but an unknown experimental factor could not be excluded. CMV serostatus was the only immune exposure information available for the cohort. When HLA alleles, especially DR and DQ, strongly co-occurred, TCR associations were difficult to assign to individual alleles. In the study, roughly 160 TCR beta chains were listed as associated with cytomegalovirus. In a later analysis, HLA-associated TCR beta chains showed more clonal expansion and lower generation probabilities than non-associated chains that were equally common. Compared with the approximately 710-donor mean, donors in an Asian-associated ancestry cluster had fewer N-insertions in productive TCRs, according to a later genetic analysis. A later analysis found that most CMV-associated TCR beta chains appeared HLA-restricted, with HLA associations seemingly driven largely by CMV exposure. The presence/absence analyses assumed that sequencing depth was roughly uniform across donors, and that assumption may not be true. Because HLA typing was missing for some donors at each locus, association tests included only the typed subset. Specific HLA alleles were associated with 15,000 to 20,000 TCR beta sequences at a false discovery rate of 0.05 in a later analysis. The cohort was sequenced for TCR beta chains only, and without alpha or paired-chain data the features that could be detected were limited. An association between a missense DCLRE1C variant and V-gene and J-gene trimming of TCR beta chains was found in a later genetic analysis and replicated in an independent cohort. A few of the identified cytomegalovirus-associated TCR beta chains were confirmed in vitro to be specific for cytomegalovirus antigens. A cluster of highly shared sequence variants was judged likely to represent a technical artifact of the sequencing pipeline. The authors suggested that the approach could potentially be extended to other disease states and immunological phenotypes. Most TCR sequences were seen in very few donors, while some public TCRs were found in many individuals. Some IMGT-functional V segments, including TRBV6-2 and TRBV6-3, could not be told apart with the 87-base-pair reads, so those segments were excluded.

The source of this sequence is a man aged 18 to 29 in good health and CMV-seropositive. In this chain, TRBV6-5 is recombined with TRBJ2-7; a stretch of 10 junction bases matches TRBD2. The material sequenced was PBMCs. The sequence in DNA is TGTGCCAGCAGCCCCCTAGCGGGAGACTACGAGCAGTACTTC. This translates into CASSPLAGDYEQYF.